The entry that follows covers one T cell receptor (beta chain) sequence. Antigen: not known. This entry belongs to a study of T-cell memory formation after mild COVID-19. Study-wide background: The two donors had largely donor-specific TCR clusters.

V was shortened by 0 bases and J by 8 bases, with 7 bases between the two germline ends. Looked up from germline, CDR1 is DFQATT and CDR2 is SNEGSKA (reference sequence). The CDR3 sequence is 11 residues long. Study results and limitations: Clones shrinking from day 15 to 85 showed even CD4/CD8 mixes; later expanders tilted CD4+.

TCRdb re-derived calls from the 5' RACE reads in MiXCR, one entry per CDR3 protein. The sample contains about 340,000 distinct CDR3 sequences, about an eighth of which appear only once. This clonotype originated in a man younger than 30 who had mild COVID-19 (a few samples of this study predate the infection). Cell type and time point are not known. The chain combines TRBV20-1 with TRBJ2-5, with D possibly matching TRBD2 (5 bases). The sequencing sample was made of PBMCs or a T cell subset sorted from them (not recorded which). The CDR3, as DNA: TGCAGTGCTAGAGATGAGGGTACCCAGTACTTC. Translated, it gives CSARDEGTQYF.